This TCR beta chain was found in a study of cytomegalovirus exposure and HLA in healthy donors. Overall study findings and caveats: Per a prior analysis, the majority of TCR beta V segments were productive roughly 87% or roughly 30% of the time.

Comment on this clone: Its antigen is as yet unknown.

Trimming removed 7 bases at V and 7 bases at J, with 13 bases between. From germline, CDR1 is MNHEY and CDR2 SVGAGI. This CDR3 spans 13 amino acids. Vbeta (60) and Jbeta (13) primers were used in the PCR. The protocol was immunoSEQ multiplex PCR, while the TCRdb copy is restricted to in-frame clones and leaves out a portion. The sample yields about 140,000 clones, about 77% seen once. The chain couples TRBV6-5 to TRBJ2-2; possibly TRBD2 for D (5 bases). The origin of this receptor is a female donor in good health and CMV-seronegative. Sequenced: PBMCs. The CDR3 region is CASTPAVGGELFF. CDR3 coding DNA: TGTGCCAGCACCCCAGCGGTTGGCGGGGAGCTGTTTTTT.